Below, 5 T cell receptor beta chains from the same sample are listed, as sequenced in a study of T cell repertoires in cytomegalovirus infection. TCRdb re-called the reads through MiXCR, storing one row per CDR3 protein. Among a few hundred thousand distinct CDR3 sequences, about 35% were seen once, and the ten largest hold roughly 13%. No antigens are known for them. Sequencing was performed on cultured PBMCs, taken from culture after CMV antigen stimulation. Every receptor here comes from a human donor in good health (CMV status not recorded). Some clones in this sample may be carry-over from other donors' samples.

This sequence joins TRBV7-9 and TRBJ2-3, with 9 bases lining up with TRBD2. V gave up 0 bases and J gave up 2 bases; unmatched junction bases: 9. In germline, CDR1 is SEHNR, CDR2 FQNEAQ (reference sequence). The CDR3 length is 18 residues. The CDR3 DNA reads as TGTGCCAGCAGCTTAGCCACCTCCACGGGACTAGCCACAGATACGCAGTATTTT. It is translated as CASSLATSTGLATDTQYF.

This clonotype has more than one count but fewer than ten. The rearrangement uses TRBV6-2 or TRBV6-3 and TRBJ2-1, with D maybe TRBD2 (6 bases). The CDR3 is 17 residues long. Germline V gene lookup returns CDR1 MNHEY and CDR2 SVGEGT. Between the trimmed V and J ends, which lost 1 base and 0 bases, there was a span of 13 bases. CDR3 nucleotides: TGTGCCAGCAGTTACTTACTAGCTCATCGCTCCTACAATGAGCAGTTCTTC. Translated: CASSYLLAHRSYNEQFF.

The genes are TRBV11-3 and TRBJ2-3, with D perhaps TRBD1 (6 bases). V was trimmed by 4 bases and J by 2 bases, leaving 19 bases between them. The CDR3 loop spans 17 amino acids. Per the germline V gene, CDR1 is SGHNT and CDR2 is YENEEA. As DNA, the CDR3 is TGTGCCAGCAGCTCGCCCCTGGGGGCAGGGGACACAGATACGCAGTATTTT. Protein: CASSSPLGAGDTDTQYF.

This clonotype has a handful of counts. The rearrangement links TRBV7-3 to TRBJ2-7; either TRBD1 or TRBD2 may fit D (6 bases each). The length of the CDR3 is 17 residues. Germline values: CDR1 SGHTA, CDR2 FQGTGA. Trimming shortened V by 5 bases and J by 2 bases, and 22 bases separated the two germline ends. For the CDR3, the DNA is TGTGCCAGCAGCCCCGCCTGGGGGGCTGGGGGTGCCTACGAGCAGTACTTC. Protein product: CASSPAWGAGGAYEQYF.

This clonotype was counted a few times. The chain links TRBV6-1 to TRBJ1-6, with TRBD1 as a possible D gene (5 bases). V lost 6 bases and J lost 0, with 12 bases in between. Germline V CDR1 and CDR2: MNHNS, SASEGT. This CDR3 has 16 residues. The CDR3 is CASRRQQSSYNSPLHF. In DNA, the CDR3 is TGTGCCAGCAGGCGACAGCAGAGCTCCTATAATTCACCCCTCCACTTT.